A selection of T cell receptor beta chains follows, all from one sample in a study of spatial heterogeneity in lung cancer. TCRdb ran MiXCR on the 5' RACE reads and lists one entry per CDR3 protein. The table lists about 39,000 distinct CDR3 sequences, 3.1% of them singletons. Specimen: normal lung tissue next to the tumor, collected at surgery. The receptors originated from a male donor with early-stage non-small cell lung cancer. Both conserved end residues are part of each CDR3. A D gene is named only where the DNA matches it firmly. Size tells how often a clone was seen (once, few, many) or the class of an expanded clone, and some rows leave it out.

v_gene	d_gene	abundance	j_gene	CDR3nt	CDR3aa
TRBV6-2/TRBV6-3	TRBD1	many	TRBJ2-3	TGTGCCAGCAGCCGCGCGGACAGGGGTACAGATACGCAGTATTTT	CASSRADRGTDTQYF
TRBV7-2	TRBD2	many	TRBJ2-2	TGTGCCAGCAGCTTAGCGGCGGGAGGTAGTACCGGGGAGCTGTTTTTT	CASSLAAGGSTGELFF
TRBV2	-	many	TRBJ2-1	TGTGCCCTGAGAGGCGGGCGTATCCTTGACCGATACAATGAGCAGTTCTTC	CALRGGRILDRYNEQFF
TRBV23-1	TRBD2	few	TRBJ2-5	TGCGCCAGCGGACCCTGGACTAGCGGGGAAGAGACCCAGTACTTC	CASGPWTSGEETQYF
TRBV28	TRBD1	many	TRBJ2-5	TGTGCCAGCAGCGGTGGTTTTCCACGACAGGGACAAGAGACCCAGTACTTC	CASSGGFPRQGQETQYF
TRBV20-1	TRBD2	many	TRBJ2-7	TGCAGTGCTAGACTAGCGGGAGTGATGTACGAGCAGTACTTC	CSARLAGVMYEQYF
TRBV25-1	-	many	TRBJ1-6	TGTGCCAGCAGTGCAGGGCGGTGGTCACCCCTCCACTTT	CASSAGRWSPLHF
TRBV7-9	-	few	TRBJ1-1	TGTGCCAGCAGCCGAGCCGGGGAAGCTTTCTTT	CASSRAGEAFF
TRBV10-3	-	many	TRBJ2-3	TGTGCCACCCAGGGTCAGAGCACAGATACGCAGTATTTT	CATQGQSTDTQYF
TRBV5-1	-	many	TRBJ2-3	TGCGCCAGCAGGGCTGAGCTAGGGGCTCGGCGGGCAGATACGCAGTATTTT	CASRAELGARRADTQYF
TRBV10-3	-	few	TRBJ1-1	TGTGCCACCTCGGACAGAACCACTGAAGCTTTCTTT	CATSDRTTEAFF
TRBV6-2/TRBV6-3	-	few	TRBJ2-2	TGTGCCAGCACAGCCACCGGGGAGCTGTTTTTT	CASTATGELFF
TRBV11-2	-	many	TRBJ2-1	TGTGCCAGCAGCCTAGGGCCTCTCAATGAGCAGTTCTTC	CASSLGPLNEQFF
TRBV4-1	-	many	TRBJ2-7	TGCGCCAGCAGCCAAGGGGGAAAAGGGACCCAAGGAGGCTACGAGCAGTACTTC	CASSQGGKGTQGGYEQYF
TRBV18	-	many	TRBJ2-1	TGTGCCAGCTCACCGGGGGGAAGTGCCTACAATGAGCAGTTCTTC	CASSPGGSAYNEQFF
TRBV3-1	TRBD2	many	TRBJ2-7	TGTGCCAGCAGCCAAGGGACTAGCAACTACGAGCAGTACTTC	CASSQGTSNYEQYF
TRBV5-1	-	many	TRBJ1-5	TGCGCCAGCAGCTTACTGAGCAATCAGCCCCAGCATTTT	CASSLLSNQPQHF
TRBV5-1	TRBD2	many	TRBJ2-3	TGCGCCAGCAGCTTGAACCCTAGCGGGGGGGCCGAAGATACGCAGTATTTT	CASSLNPSGGAEDTQYF
TRBV5-1	TRBD2	many	TRBJ2-3	TGCGCCAGCAGCCCGGGACTAGCGGGGGGCCGGGATACGCAGTATTTT	CASSPGLAGGRDTQYF
TRBV29-1	TRBD2	many	TRBJ2-1	TGCAGCGTTTCAGGACTAGCGGGAAGAAGTTGGGATGAGCAGTTCTTC	CSVSGLAGRSWDEQFF
TRBV29-1	-	-	TRBJ2-3	TGCAGCGTGGCCAACGAGTTCACGGGCCCCACAGATACGCAGTATTTT	CSVANEFTGPTDTQYF
TRBV6-2/TRBV6-3	TRBD1	-	TRBJ1-2	TGTGCCAGCAGTTTGGCCGGGACAGGAGGGTATGGCTACACCTTC	CASSLAGTGGYGYTF
TRBV28	-	many	TRBJ2-1	TGTGCCAGCAGTGGGGGGCTCGCGGGGATATCCTACAATGAGCAGTTCTTC	CASSGGLAGISYNEQFF
TRBV28	-	few	TRBJ1-3	TGTGCCAGCAGCCCCAACGGTTTTGGAAACACCATATATTTT	CASSPNGFGNTIYF
TRBV7-6	-	many	TRBJ2-7	TGTGCCAGCAGCTTAGGAGACGGCACCTACGAGCAGTACTTC	CASSLGDGTYEQYF
TRBV29-1	-	many	TRBJ1-2	TGCAGCGCCCCCTCGACTAACTATGGCTACACCTTC	CSAPSTNYGYTF
TRBV6-1	TRBD2	many	TRBJ2-3	TGTGCCAGCAGTGGGGGACTAGCGGGAGGGCCTTCTAGCACAGATACGCAGTATTTT	CASSGGLAGGPSSTDTQYF
TRBV20-1	-	-	TRBJ2-2	TGCAGTGCTAGGCGGATAAACACCGGGGAGCTGTTTTTT	CSARRINTGELFF
TRBV11-2	-	many	TRBJ2-1	TGTGCCAGCAGCTTACTAGAACTAGGAATCTACAATGAGCAGTTCTTC	CASSLLELGIYNEQFF
TRBV7-9	-	many	TRBJ2-2	TGTGCCAGCACAAGACAGGAGTCCACCCAGGGGGAGCTGTTTTTT	CASTRQESTQGELFF
TRBV18	TRBD1	many	TRBJ1-1	TGTGCCAGCTCACCCCATAGAGGTGGACAGGTGTTTGGCCACACTGAAGCTTTCTTT	CASSPHRGGQVFGHTEAFF
TRBV30	-	many	TRBJ1-6	TGTGCCTGGGGGGAGTTCTATAATTCACCCCTCCACTTT	CAWGEFYNSPLHF
TRBV5-1	TRBD2	many	TRBJ2-2	TGCGCCAGCAGCTTGGCCTCTAGCGGGTTCACCGGGGAGCTGTTTTTT	CASSLASSGFTGELFF
TRBV20-1	-	many	TRBJ1-2	TGCAGTGTCGTGATCGGCAACACCAACTATGGCTACACCTTC	CSVVIGNTNYGYTF
TRBV5-1	-	-	TRBJ1-4	TGCGCCAGCAGCTTGGGCCGGGTATCCAATGAAAAACTGTTTTTT	CASSLGRVSNEKLFF
TRBV6-6	TRBD2	many	TRBJ2-3	TGTGCCAGCAGTTATCCGGGCGGGGGACGCACAGATACGCAGTATTTT	CASSYPGGGRTDTQYF
TRBV28	TRBD2	many	TRBJ2-7	TGTGCCAGCAGTCTCCCCTCTAGCGGGAGACACGAGCAGTACTTC	CASSLPSSGRHEQYF
TRBV20-1	-	many	TRBJ2-5	TGCAGTGCCCCAGTTTTTGACCTACCGGGACCGCAGGCCCAGTACTTC	CSAPVFDLPGPQAQYF
TRBV28	TRBD2	many	TRBJ2-5	TGTGCCAGCAGTACCATGGCGGGAGGGCCGAAGACCCAGTACTTC	CASSTMAGGPKTQYF
TRBV7-2	-	many	TRBJ1-2	TGTGCCAGCAGCCAAAGCCAACAGGGAAGGAATGGCTACACCTTC	CASSQSQQGRNGYTF
TRBV5-1	-	many	TRBJ1-1	TGCGCCAGCAGCTTGGTTGGGCCGGGGAACACTGAAGCTTTCTTT	CASSLVGPGNTEAFF
TRBV12-3/TRBV12-4	-	many	TRBJ2-7	TGTGCCAGCAGTTCCGCCCCCTCCGATCACGAGCAGTACTTC	CASSSAPSDHEQYF
TRBV2	-	many	TRBJ1-1	TGTGCCAGCAGAAAGGGTCGAGGGTCCACTGAAGCTTTCTTT	CASRKGRGSTEAFF
TRBV30	-	many	TRBJ2-1	TGTGCCTGGAGTAGGGGAGCGTTTAATGAGCAGTTCTTC	CAWSRGAFNEQFF
TRBV7-6	-	many	TRBJ2-1	TGTGCCAGCAGCTTAGCGCTCTCAGGGCTGGACTACAATGAGCAGTTCTTC	CASSLALSGLDYNEQFF
TRBV20-1	-	few	TRBJ2-7	TGCAGTGTTAAGGACGGATATTACGAGCAGTACTTC	CSVKDGYYEQYF
TRBV3-1	-	many	TRBJ2-1	TGTGCCAGCAGCCAAGCTCAAAACAATGAGCAGTTCTTC	CASSQAQNNEQFF
TRBV20-1	-	many	TRBJ2-3	TGCAGTGCCCAGAAAAATACGCAGTATTTT	CSAQKNTQYF
TRBV5-1	TRBD2	many	TRBJ2-5	TGCGCCAGCAGCTTGTCCGGACTAGCGGGAGCAGAGACCCAGTACTTC	CASSLSGLAGAETQYF
TRBV24-1	TRBD1	many	TRBJ2-1	TGTGCCACCAGACCCGGGACAGGGGGGACAGGTGAGCAGTTCTTC	CATRPGTGGTGEQFF
TRBV30	-	few	TRBJ2-1	TGTGCCTGGAGTCGACTCTCGAATGAGCAGTTCTTC	CAWSRLSNEQFF
TRBV3-1	TRBD1	many	TRBJ1-2	TGTGCCAGCAGCCAGGCAGGGGGCACTAACTATGGCTACACCTTC	CASSQAGGTNYGYTF
TRBV6-1	TRBD1	many	TRBJ1-2	TGTGCCAGCATTTATGGACAGGGCAACTATGGCTACACCTTC	CASIYGQGNYGYTF
TRBV5-1	-	many	TRBJ2-5	TGCGCCAGCAGCTTGGTTCGGGCAGAACAAGAGACCCAGTACTTC	CASSLVRAEQETQYF
TRBV24-1	-	few	TRBJ2-7	TGTGCCACCAGTGCCCCGGGATCCTACGAGCAGTACTTC	CATSAPGSYEQYF
TRBV6-6	-	-	TRBJ2-3	TGTGCCAGCAGTCCAGACCACAGCACAGATACGCAGTATTTT	CASSPDHSTDTQYF
TRBV20-1	TRBD2	few	TRBJ2-1	TGCAGTGCTGACCAAACGGGGGGGCCAGTCGATGAGCAGTTCTTC	CSADQTGGPVDEQFF